This TCR beta chain was identified during a study of blood T cell repertoires in COVID-19. As for the study in general: The origin of the acute and convalescent COVID-19 samples was the United States, Italy and Spain. T cells, B-cell-depleted T cells, or PBMCs supplied cDNA or gDNA.

V was cut by 0 bases and J by 2 bases, with 7 bases left in between. From germline, CDR1 is MNHNS and CDR2 SASEGT. The CDR3 runs 14 residues. Original processing methods: Amplification of reference gene primers provided the estimated nucleated cell counts. Profiling relied on immunoSEQ multiplex PCR, and the TCRdb table lists in-frame clones only, not all of them. The V and J calls and the clone size are those of that table, but D and trimming were determined from the DNA. The repertoire has about 140,000 clones, roughly 87% of them found once; the top ten carry about 1.6%. The specimen sequenced was peripheral blood. J is TRBJ1-2 and V is TRBV6-1; D unresolved. The receptor's source is a human donor in a cohort sampled during active COVID-19. The CDR3 region is CASSEALRNYGYTF. As DNA, the CDR3 is TGTGCCAGCAGTGAAGCGCTCAGGAACTATGGCTACACCTTC.